This section outlines one T cell receptor beta chain sequence together with its context. Its matching antigen is unknown. This entry is derived from a study of T cell responses to AZD1222 COVID-19 vaccine. General study results and limits: Spike-specific TCR breadth rose after two AZD1222 doses, and depth rose as well.

TCRdb keeps only in-frame clones here, not all; method: immunoSEQ multiplex PCR. The data show 140,000 to 150,000 clones, about 93% seen once. This CDR3 comprises 18 residues. Germline CDR1 and CDR2: SGHTA and FQGNSA. V dropped 2 bases and J dropped 0 bases, with 17 bases sitting between them. The sample in question was peripheral blood, obtained on day 0 of AZD1222 vaccination. The chain combines TRBV7-2 with TRBJ1-3; D is undetermined. The receptor was derived from an adult in good health. The CDR3 loop reads CASSLLEGRPSSGNTIYF. The CDR3 coding sequence is TGTGCCAGCAGCTTACTGGAGGGCAGACCGAGCTCTGGAAACACCATATATTTT. The entire variable domain, with the rest obtained from reference TRBV7-2 and TRBJ1-3, is as follows: GAGVSQSPSNKVTEKGKDVELRCDPISGHTALYWYRQSLGQGLEFLIYFQGNSAPDKSGLPSDRFSAERTGGSVSTLTIQRTQQEDSAVYLCASSLLEGRPSSGNTIYFGEGSWLTVV.